What follows are 27 T cell receptor beta chains derived from one specimen sequenced in a study of regulatory T cells in long-lasting Graves disease. Time point noted: newly diagnosed GD, antithyroid drugs for less than 3 months. RNA isolated from PBMCs was used to make the TCR library. Arm-PCR of CDR3 regions and iRepertoire HTBI primers were the basis on which TCR beta libraries were built. TCRdb processed the multiplex PCR reads anew with MiXCR; each CDR3 protein has one entry. The table records about 540,000 distinct CDR3 sequences, about 13% of them present only once. This sample was also put to use in a study of T cells in Graves' hyperthyroidism and ophthalmopathy.

The sequences come from peripheral blood mononuclear cells (PBMCs), collected at new diagnosis, from a patient treated with antithyroid drugs. Every receptor here comes from a man under 40 with Graves disease.

This clonotype was counted ten times or more. DNA for the CDR3: TGTGCCAGCAGTGACCTTAGCGGGAGGTACCCCTACAATGAGCAGTTCTTC. Its translation: CASSDLSGRYPYNEQFF. J is TRBJ2-1 and V is TRBV2; TRBD2 matches at 10 bases. The CDR3 has 17 amino acids. Germline CDR1 SNHLY, CDR2 FYNNEI. Trimming took 3 bases from V and 2 from J; bases not matched to a gene: 7.

In its sample, this clonotype was seen a few times. This chain links TRBV27 with TRBJ1-4, with D perhaps TRBD1 (5 bases). Germline values: CDR1 MNHEY, CDR2 SMNVEV (reference sequence). This CDR3 contains 13 residues. Between the trimmed V and J ends, which lost 4 bases and 10 bases, there was a span of 13 bases. CDR3 residues: CASSSSLGGKLFF. The DNA of the CDR3 is TGTGCCAGCAGTTCAAGCCTGGGGGGAAAACTGTTTTTT.

At least ten counts were recorded for this clonotype. The chain uses TRBV5-1 and TRBJ2-1; a weak D match, TRBD1 (5 bases). The CDR3 is 13 residues long. CDR1 SGHRS and CDR2 YFSETQ come from the germline V gene. V lost 0 bases to trimming and J lost 13 bases, with 14 bases between them. For the CDR3, the DNA is TGCGCCAGCAGCTTGGGGCCAGGGATTTATCAGTTCTTC. The encoded protein is CASSLGPGIYQFF.

This clonotype was observed many times. The rearrangement uses TRBV7-9 and TRBJ2-1, with 11 bases lining up with TRBD2. V gave up 2 bases and J gave up 3 bases; unmatched junction bases: 3. This CDR3 contains 16 residues. Germline assignment: CDR1 SEHNR and CDR2 FQNEAQ (reference sequence). The CDR3 DNA follows: TGTGCCAGCAGCTTACAGGGACTAGCGGTCTACAATGAGCAGTTCTTC. It yields the protein CASSLQGLAVYNEQFF.

This clonotype was seen ten or more times. The genes are TRBV11-2 and TRBJ2-3; TRBD2 aligns across 9 bases. Per germline, CDR1 SGHAT and CDR2 FQNNGV. The CDR3 totals 14 residues. Trimming cost V 4 bases and J 4 bases; bases outside gene matches: 3. As DNA, the CDR3 is TGTGCCAGCAGCTGGGGACTAGCTTCAGATACGCAGTATTTT. This sequence encodes CASSWGLASDTQYF.

Ten or more counts support this clonotype. The DNA for the CDR3 is TGTGCCAGCAGTGGAACGGGAGGTGTAGAGACCCAGTACTTC. Amino acid sequence: CASSGTGGVETQYF. The V call is TRBV2, the J call TRBJ2-5; 7 positions agree with TRBD2. Germline assignment: CDR1 SNHLY and CDR2 FYNNEI. CDR3 length: 14 residues. With 4 bases clipped from V and 4 bases from J, the junction kept 6 bases outside the gene matches.

This clonotype was detected many times. V usage is TRBV7-3 and J usage is TRBJ2-5, with 13 positions matching TRBD2. Per the germline V gene, CDR1 is SGHTA and CDR2 is FQGTGA. This CDR3 spans 17 amino acids. V lost 5 bases and J lost 4; bases outside the gene matches: 10. The CDR3 sequence: CASSPQTGLAGRETQYF. In nucleotides, the CDR3 is TGTGCCAGCAGCCCCCAGACGGGACTAGCGGGACGAGAGACCCAGTACTTC.

This clonotype was observed many times. The rearrangement uses TRBV12-3 or TRBV12-4 and TRBJ1-2, with unresolved D. V was shortened by 2 bases and J by 10 bases, with 14 bases between the two germline ends. CDR3 length: 13 residues. CDR3 nucleotides: TGTGCCAGCAGTTTATCCGCACCAGACGACTACACCTTC. It specifies CASSLSAPDDYTF.

This chain joins TRBV29-1 and TRBJ2-7, with 7 bases lining up with TRBD1. Germline trimming cut 5 bases from V and 3 bases from J; bases unmatched to any gene: 13. Germline CDR1 and CDR2: SQVTM and ANQGSEA. The CDR3 is 15 amino acids. The DNA for the CDR3 is TGCAGCGTTCCACACGAGGGGGCAGGACTCTACGAGCAGTACTTC. Its translation: CSVPHEGAGLYEQYF.

The chain joins TRBV15 to TRBJ2-6, with D possibly matching TRBD2 (5 bases). Germline assignment: CDR1 LNHNV and CDR2 YYDKDF (reference sequence). The CDR3 contains 17 residues. Trimming left V 3 bases short and J 4 bases short, with 16 bases between. CDR3 sequence reads: CATSSLMGAVGANVLTF. CDR3 nucleotides: TGTGCCACCAGCAGCTTAATGGGAGCCGTGGGGGCCAACGTCCTGACTTTC.

In this sample, this clonotype turned up many times. This rearrangement joins TRBV7-2 to TRBJ2-1; 11 bases are shared with TRBD2. The trim removed 1 base at V and 6 bases at J, leaving 2 bases unmatched. This CDR3 spans 15 amino acids. Germline CDR1 reads SGHTA; CDR2 reads FQGNSA. The CDR3 loop reads CASSLGSGRANEQFF. Written as DNA, the CDR3 is TGTGCCAGCAGCTTAGGTAGCGGGAGGGCCAATGAGCAGTTCTTC.

This clonotype was seen at least ten times. The chain is built from TRBV6-1 and TRBJ1-2; 10 bases agree with TRBD1. With V trimmed by 3 bases and J by 8 bases, 9 bases remained unmatched. Germline V gene lookup returns CDR1 MNHNS and CDR2 SASEGT. This CDR3 is built from 15 residues. The CDR3 loop reads CASSDTGQGRRGYTF. CDR3 DNA: TGTGCCAGCAGTGATACGGGACAGGGGAGGCGCGGCTACACCTTC.

This clonotype appeared many times. The gene calls are TRBV12-3 or TRBV12-4 and TRBJ2-5; 7 positions agree with TRBD2. There are 16 residues in the CDR3. The trim removed 5 bases at V and 4 bases at J, leaving 13 bases unmatched. The CDR3 loop reads CASSPYSGSLVETQYF. In DNA, the CDR3 is TGTGCCAGCAGTCCCTATAGCGGGTCCCTCGTAGAGACCCAGTACTTC.

This clonotype was counted a single time. V and J are TRBV5-1 and TRBJ2-3, with TRBD1 matching over 7 bases. The junction had 7 bases not matched to a gene; V was cut back by 2 bases and J by 4 bases. CDR1 SGHRS and CDR2 YFSETQ come from the germline V gene. The CDR3 totals 15 residues. The CDR3 bases are TGCGCCAGCAGCTTCGAGGGGGCGCGTGCAGATACGCAGTATTTT. It is translated as CASSFEGARADTQYF.

This clonotype was detected only a few times. The chain links TRBV7-8 to TRBJ2-2, with 9 bases fitting TRBD1. Trimming removed 4 bases from V and 8 bases from J; junction bases left unmatched: 5. Germline CDR1 and CDR2: SGHVS and FQNEAQ. The CDR3 is made up of 14 amino acids. The chain's CDR3 is CASSSGQGLGELFF. CDR3 nucleotide sequence: TGTGCCAGCAGCTCGGGACAGGGTTTAGGGGAGCTGTTTTTT.

For this clonotype: A read error is possible here, since a much larger clone lies one base away. The V and J genes are TRBV20-1 and TRBJ2-7, with TRBD2 matching 10 bases. Germline values: CDR1 DFQATT, CDR2 SNEGSKA (reference sequence). The length of the CDR3 is 14 residues. The CDR3, as DNA: TGCAGTGCCAACCTTATAGCGGGGGGTGAAGAGCGGTACTTC. It codes for CSANLIAGGEERYF.

Many counts were recorded for this clonotype. This rearrangement joins TRBV12-5 to TRBJ2-1; TRBD1 matches 7 bases. Germline loops: CDR1 LGHNT, CDR2 FRNRAP. The V segment lost 4 bases and the J segment 7 bases; nucleotides outside the gene matches: 7. This CDR3 comprises 14 residues. CDR3 in amino acids: CASGSVTGLNEQFF. DNA of the CDR3: TGTGCTAGTGGTTCGGTGACAGGGCTGAATGAGCAGTTCTTC.

Remarks on this clonotype: A read error may be the cause here, since a much bigger clone is one base away. The rearrangement joins TRBV27 to TRBJ1-1, with D unclear. The CDR3 sequence is 15 residues long. V was pared by 0 bases and J by 9 bases, with 17 bases between. The germline CDR1 and CDR2 sequences are MNHEY and SMNVEV (reference sequence). CDR3 DNA sequence: TGTGCCAGCAGTTTATCCCCGCATGCGAGAGTAAAAGCTTTCTTT. Its translation: CASSLSPHARVKAFF.

The chain is built from TRBV20-1 and TRBJ1-5; D call uncertain. The CDR3 length is 13 residues. The V end lost 0 bases, the J end lost 5 bases, and 8 bases lay between the germline ends. Germline CDR1 and CDR2: DFQATT and SNEGSKA (reference sequence). CDR3 protein: CSARDNPHQPQHF. The CDR3 DNA is TGCAGTGCTAGAGATAACCCCCATCAGCCCCAGCATTTT.

This clonotype was observed a few times. This sequence joins TRBV5-1 and TRBJ2-5; 9 bases agree with TRBD1. The CDR3 is made up of 16 amino acids. Germline CDR1 SGHRS, CDR2 YFSETQ. The J segment lost 2 bases and the V segment lost 2 bases, leaving 7 bases of the junction unmatched. The CDR3 spells CASSFQEGQGQETQYF. The CDR3 DNA reads as TGCGCCAGCAGCTTCCAGGAGGGACAGGGACAAGAGACCCAGTACTTC.

A few counts support this clonotype. The conserved closing phenylalanine or tryptophan is absent in this CDR3, likely reflecting a read error. The chain joins TRBV19 to TRBJ1-5, with D hard to call. Germline CDR1 is LNHDA and CDR2 is SQIVND (reference sequence). Trimming took off 0 bases at V and 3 bases at J, with 6 bases between the two ends. The CDR3 length is 14 residues. The CDR3, as DNA: TGTGCCAGTAGTATAGAACAGTACAATCAGCCCCAGCATTCT. Translated, it gives CASSIEQYNQPQHS.

This clonotype was seen at least ten times. The V call is TRBV7-8, the J call TRBJ2-2; D gene ambiguous. Trimming cost V 0 bases and J 1 base, with 6 bases left between them. Germline V CDR1 and CDR2: SGHVS, FQNEAQ. This CDR3 region has 15 residues. CDR3 coding DNA: TGTGCCAGCAGCTTAGCATCCAGGAACACCGGGGAGCTGTTTTTT. Encoded protein: CASSLASRNTGELFF.

This clonotype was observed a few times. CDR3: CASSRSGQEQFF. CDR3 DNA: TGTGCCAGCAGCCGATCCGGACAGGAGCAGTTCTTC. The V and J genes are TRBV3-1 and TRBJ2-1, with TRBD1 as a possible D gene (6 bases). The CDR3 is 12 residues long. The V end lost 4 bases, the J end lost 10 bases, and 11 bases lay between the germline ends. Germline values: CDR1 LGHDT, CDR2 YNNKEL (reference sequence).

This clonotype was detected a few times. The genes are TRBV18 and TRBJ2-6; D is ambiguous. Germline CDR1 KGHSH, CDR2 LQKENI. This CDR3 has 13 residues. Trimming stripped 9 bases from V and 4 bases from J, with 10 bases between. This chain's CDR3 is CASQDFGANVLTF. CDR3 DNA sequence: TGTGCCAGTCAGGATTTCGGGGCCAACGTCCTGACTTTC.

This clonotype occurred many times. V and J are TRBV11-1 and TRBJ1-1, with 8 bases matching TRBD1. Germline V CDR1 and CDR2: SGHAT, FQDESV (reference sequence). The CDR3 is 15 amino acids. Trimming removed 4 bases from V and 4 bases from J; junction bases left unmatched: 8. The CDR3 nucleotides read TGTGCCAGCAGCTCAACCAGGACAGGGTCCACTGAAGCTTTCTTT. Translation: CASSSTRTGSTEAFF.

The genes are TRBV29-1 and TRBJ2-3; 7 bases line up with TRBD1. This CDR3 has 14 residues. Trimming cost V 6 bases and J 2 bases; bases outside gene matches: 8. Germline CDR1 SQVTM, CDR2 ANQGSEA. The CDR3, as DNA: TGCAGCGTAGGGGGCGGTCGGGCCACAGATACGCAGTATTTT. This codes for CSVGGGRATDTQYF.

V is TRBV4-1 and J is TRBJ1-6; D is undetermined. The CDR3 length is 13 residues. Trimming took off 0 bases at V and 9 bases at J, with 6 bases between the two ends. Germline CDR1 reads MGHRA; CDR2 reads YSYEKL. The CDR3 DNA is TGCGCCAGCAGCCAAGAGTTAGTTTCACCCCTCCACTTT. Its translation is CASSQELVSPLHF.